Shown below are 7 T cell receptor beta chains from a single sample sequenced in a study of T cell responses to AZD1222 COVID-19 vaccine. Assay: immunoSEQ multiplex PCR; the TCRdb copy retains only in-frame clones and omits some. This sample has about 80,000 clones, with approximately 90% found just once. Here the sequenced sample was peripheral blood, taken 28 days after the second AZD1222 dose. The receptors originated from an adult who received the AZD1222 COVID-19 vaccine.

The chain carries TRBV25-1 and TRBJ1-6, with D tentatively TRBD1 (5 bases). V lost 3 bases and J 0 bases, leaving 9 bases between the germline ends. The CDR3 consists of 16 residues. CDR1 MGHDK and CDR2 SYGVNS come from the germline V gene. CDR3 in amino acids: CASSDYRSSYNSPLHF. The DNA of the CDR3 is TGTGCCAGCAGTGATTACAGGAGCTCCTATAATTCACCCCTCCACTTT.

This clone appeared a single time. J is TRBJ2-3 and V is TRBV28, with 7 positions matching TRBD1. Germline V gene lookup returns CDR1 MDHEN and CDR2 SYDVKM. The CDR3 loop spans 16 amino acids. Germline trimming cut 6 bases from V and 7 bases from J; bases unmatched to any gene: 16. CDR3 region: CASSSTGQRGQYTQYF. The DNA for the CDR3 is TGTGCCAGCAGCTCTACCGGCCAGAGGGGGCAATATACGCAGTATTTT.

The chain combines TRBV6-5 with TRBJ2-1, with TRBD1 matching over 10 bases. The junction had 10 bases not matched to a gene; V was cut back by 5 bases and J by 9 bases. This CDR3 has 15 amino acids. The germline V gene has CDR1 MNHEY and CDR2 SVGAGI. The CDR3: CASSKSGQGFGEQFF. As DNA, the CDR3 is TGTGCCAGCAGTAAGTCGGGACAGGGGTTCGGTGAGCAGTTCTTC.

The rearrangement links TRBV2 to TRBJ2-7, with 9 bases fitting TRBD1. V lost 8 bases, J lost 2 bases, and 13 bases stayed unmatched. The CDR3 consists of 16 residues. The germline gives CDR1 SNHLY, CDR2 FYNNEI. The CDR3 region is CASSEEAGTGPYEQYF. CDR3 DNA: TGTGCCAGCTCCGAGGAAGCCGGGACAGGGCCCTACGAGCAGTACTTC.

Here the CDR3 reads CASSGQGGTEAFF. CDR3 DNA sequence: TGTGCCAGCAGCGGACAGGGGGGCACTGAAGCTTTCTTT. V usage is TRBV25-1 and J usage is TRBJ1-1; 10 bases match TRBD1. V dropped 6 bases and J dropped 4; count of bases not matched to a gene: 2. The CDR3 covers 13 residues. The germline CDR1 and CDR2 sequences are MGHDK and SYGVNS. The complete variable domain, with remaining parts taken from reference TRBV25-1 and TRBJ1-1, reads EADIYQTPRYLVIGTGKKITLECSQTMGHDKMYWYQQDPGMELHLIHYSYGVNSTEKGDLSSESTVSRIRTEHFPLTLESARPSHTSQYLCASSGQGGTEAFFGQGTRLTVV.

This chain's CDR3 is CASSLATVEAFF. The CDR3 nucleotides read TGTGCCAGCAGCTTAGCGACAGTAGAAGCTTTCTTT. The chain links TRBV7-9 to TRBJ1-1; TRBD1 might be the D (5 bases). Germline values: CDR1 SEHNR, CDR2 FQNEAQ (reference sequence). V lost 0 bases, J lost 8 bases, and 7 bases lay in between. The CDR3 sequence is 12 residues long.

CDR3 sequence: CASSLTGSETQYF. In DNA, the CDR3 is TGTGCCAGCAGCCTTACAGGGAGCGAGACCCAGTACTTC. This chain links TRBV14 with TRBJ2-5; tentatively, D is TRBD1 (6 bases). The CDR3 totals 13 residues. V dropped 4 bases and J dropped 5 bases, with 11 bases sitting between them. Germline V lookup: CDR1 SGHDN, CDR2 FVKESK.